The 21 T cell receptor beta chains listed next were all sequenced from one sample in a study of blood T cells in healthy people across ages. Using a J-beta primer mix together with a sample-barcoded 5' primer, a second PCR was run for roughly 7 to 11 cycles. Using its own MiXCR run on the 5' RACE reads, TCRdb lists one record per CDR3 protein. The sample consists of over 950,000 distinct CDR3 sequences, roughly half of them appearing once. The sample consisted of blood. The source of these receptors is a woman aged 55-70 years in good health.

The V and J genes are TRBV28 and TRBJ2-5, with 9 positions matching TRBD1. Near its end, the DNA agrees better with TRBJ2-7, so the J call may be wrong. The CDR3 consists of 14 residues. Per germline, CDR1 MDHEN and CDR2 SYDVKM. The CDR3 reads CASTPGQGVDEQYF. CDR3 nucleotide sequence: TGTGCCAGCACCCCGGGACAGGGTGTCGACGAGCAGTACTTC.

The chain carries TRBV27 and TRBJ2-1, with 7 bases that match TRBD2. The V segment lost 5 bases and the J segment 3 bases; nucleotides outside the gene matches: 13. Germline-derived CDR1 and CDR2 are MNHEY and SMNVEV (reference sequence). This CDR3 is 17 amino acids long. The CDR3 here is CASSPVAVGRSYNEQFF. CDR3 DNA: TGTGCCAGCAGTCCCGTAGCTGTCGGGAGGAGCTACAATGAGCAGTTCTTC.

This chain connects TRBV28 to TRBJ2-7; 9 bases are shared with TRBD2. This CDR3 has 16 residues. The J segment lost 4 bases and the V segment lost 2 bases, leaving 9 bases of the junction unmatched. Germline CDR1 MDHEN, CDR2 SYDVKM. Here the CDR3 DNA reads TGTGCCAGCAGTTTAGCTTCGCGGGAGGGATTATACGAGCAGTACTTC. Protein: CASSLASREGLYEQYF.

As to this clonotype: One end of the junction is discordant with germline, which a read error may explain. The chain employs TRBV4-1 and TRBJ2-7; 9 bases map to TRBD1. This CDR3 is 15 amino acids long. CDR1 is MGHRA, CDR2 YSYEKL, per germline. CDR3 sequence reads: CASSFHRGRSYERYF. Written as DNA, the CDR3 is TGCGCCAGCAGCTTCCACAGGGGGCGGTCCTACGAGCGGTACTTC.

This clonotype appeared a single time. CDR3 protein: CSVARGVNTEAFF. CDR3 nucleotide sequence: TGCAGCGTTGCCAGGGGGGTGAACACTGAAGCTTTCTTT. The chain combines TRBV29-1 with TRBJ1-1; TRBD1 matches 7 bases. From germline, CDR1 is SQVTM and CDR2 ANQGSEA. The CDR3 runs 13 residues. J was trimmed by 0 bases and V by 4 bases; bases with no gene match: 2. Full variable domain (missing parts from reference TRBV29-1 and TRBJ1-1): SAVISQKPSRDICQRGTSLTIQCQVDSQVTMMFWYRQQPGQSLTLIATANQGSEATYESGFVIDKFPISRPNLTFSTLTVSNMSPEDSSIYLCSVARGVNTEAFFGQGTRLTVV.

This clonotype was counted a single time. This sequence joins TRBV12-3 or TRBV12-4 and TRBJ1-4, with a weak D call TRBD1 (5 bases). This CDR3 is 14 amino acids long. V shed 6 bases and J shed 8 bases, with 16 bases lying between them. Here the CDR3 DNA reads TGTGCCAGCAGACCTCCCCAGGGAGGGGAAAAACTGTTTTTT. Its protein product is CASRPPQGGEKLFF.

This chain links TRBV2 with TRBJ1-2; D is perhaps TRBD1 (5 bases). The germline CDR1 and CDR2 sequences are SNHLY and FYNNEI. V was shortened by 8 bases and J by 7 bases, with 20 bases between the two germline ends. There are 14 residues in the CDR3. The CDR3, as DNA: TGTGCCAGCGCCTTACAGGTTTCCCGCGGTGGCTACACCTTC. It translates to CASALQVSRGGYTF.

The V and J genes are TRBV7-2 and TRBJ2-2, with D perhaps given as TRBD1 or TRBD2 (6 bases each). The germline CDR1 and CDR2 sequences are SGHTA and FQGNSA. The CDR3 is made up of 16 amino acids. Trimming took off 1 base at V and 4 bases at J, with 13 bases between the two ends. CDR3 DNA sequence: TGTGCCAGCAGCTTAGGTGGGGGGCGTAGCACCGGGGAGCTGTTTTTT. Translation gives CASSLGGGRSTGELFF.

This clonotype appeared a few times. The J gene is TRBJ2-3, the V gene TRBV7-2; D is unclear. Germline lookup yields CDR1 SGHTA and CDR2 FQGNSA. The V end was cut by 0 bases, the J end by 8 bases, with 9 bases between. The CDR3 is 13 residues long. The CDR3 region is CASSLAGSSTQYF. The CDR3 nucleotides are TGTGCCAGCAGCTTAGCGGGATCGTCTACGCAGTATTTT. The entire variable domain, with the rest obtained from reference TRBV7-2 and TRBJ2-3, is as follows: GAGVSQSPSNKVTEKGKDVELRCDPISGHTALYWYRQSLGQGLEFLIYFQGNSAPDKSGLPSDRFSAERTGGSVSTLTIQRTQQEDSAVYLCASSLAGSSTQYFGPGTRLTVL.

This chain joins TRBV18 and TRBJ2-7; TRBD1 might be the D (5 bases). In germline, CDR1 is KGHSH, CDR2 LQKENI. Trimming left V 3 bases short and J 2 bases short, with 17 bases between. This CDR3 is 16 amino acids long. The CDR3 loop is CASSPGLRTYTYEQYF. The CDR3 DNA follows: TGTGCCAGCTCACCGGGGCTTCGGACGTATACCTACGAGCAGTACTTC.

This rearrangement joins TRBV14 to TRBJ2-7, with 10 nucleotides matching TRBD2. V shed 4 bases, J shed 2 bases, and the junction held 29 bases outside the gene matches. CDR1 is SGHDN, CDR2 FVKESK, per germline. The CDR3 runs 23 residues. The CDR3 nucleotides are TGTGCCAGCAGCCCGACCAAGTTGGCTAGCGGGAGATCTGCGGGTTCTTTCGCCTACGAGCAGTACTTC. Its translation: CASSPTKLASGRSAGSFAYEQYF.

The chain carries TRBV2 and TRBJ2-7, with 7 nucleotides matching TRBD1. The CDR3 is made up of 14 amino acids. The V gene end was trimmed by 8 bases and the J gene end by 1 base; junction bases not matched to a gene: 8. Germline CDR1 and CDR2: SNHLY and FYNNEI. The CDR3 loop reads CASYLRGWSYEQYF. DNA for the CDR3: TGTGCCAGCTACCTCAGGGGGTGGTCCTACGAGCAGTACTTC.

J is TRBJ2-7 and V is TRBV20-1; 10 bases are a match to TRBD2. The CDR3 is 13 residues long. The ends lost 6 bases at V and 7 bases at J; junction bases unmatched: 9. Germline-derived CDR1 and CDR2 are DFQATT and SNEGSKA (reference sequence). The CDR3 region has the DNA TGCAGTGCCTCACCGATTAGCGGGGGGGAGCAGTACTTC. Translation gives CSASPISGGEQYF.

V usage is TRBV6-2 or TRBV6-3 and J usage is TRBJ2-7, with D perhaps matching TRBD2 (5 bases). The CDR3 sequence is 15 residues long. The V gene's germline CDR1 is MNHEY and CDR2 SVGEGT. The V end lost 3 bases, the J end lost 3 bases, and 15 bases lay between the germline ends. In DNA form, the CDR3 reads TGTGCCAGCAGTTATCGGCCGGGAACCGTCTACGAGCAGTACTTC. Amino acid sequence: CASSYRPGTVYEQYF.

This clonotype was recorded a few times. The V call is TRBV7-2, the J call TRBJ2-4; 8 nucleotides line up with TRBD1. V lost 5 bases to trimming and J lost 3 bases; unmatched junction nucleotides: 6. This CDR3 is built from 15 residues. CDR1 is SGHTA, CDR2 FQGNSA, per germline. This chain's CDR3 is CASSLTGDYKNIQYF. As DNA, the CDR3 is TGTGCCAGCAGCCTGACAGGGGATTACAAAAACATTCAGTACTTC.

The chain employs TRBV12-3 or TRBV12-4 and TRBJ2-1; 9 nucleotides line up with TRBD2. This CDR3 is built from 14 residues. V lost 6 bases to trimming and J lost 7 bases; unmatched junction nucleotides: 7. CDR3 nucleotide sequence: TGTGCCAGCAGGGCGCGGGGGGGAGGTAATGAGCAGTTCTTC. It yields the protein CASRARGGGNEQFF.

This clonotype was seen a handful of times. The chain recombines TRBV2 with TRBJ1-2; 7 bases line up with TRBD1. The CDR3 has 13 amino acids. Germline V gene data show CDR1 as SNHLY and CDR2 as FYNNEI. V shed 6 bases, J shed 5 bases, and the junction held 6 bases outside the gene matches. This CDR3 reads CASRADRDYGYTF. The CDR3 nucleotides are TGTGCCAGCAGGGCAGACAGGGATTATGGCTACACCTTC.

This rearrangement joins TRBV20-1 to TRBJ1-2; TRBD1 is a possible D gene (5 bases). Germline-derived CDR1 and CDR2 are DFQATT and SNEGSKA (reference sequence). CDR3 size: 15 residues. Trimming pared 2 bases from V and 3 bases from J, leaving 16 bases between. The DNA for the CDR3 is TGCAGTGCTAGAATTCAGGCAGGGTGGGACTATGGCTACACCTTC. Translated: CSARIQAGWDYGYTF.

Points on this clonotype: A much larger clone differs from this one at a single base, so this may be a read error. Here the CDR3 reads CAGSPLPRGAKNIQYF. The CDR3 DNA sequence: TGTGCCGGCAGTCCTTTACCCAGGGGAGCCAAAAACATTCAGTACTTC. The chain is built from TRBV28 and TRBJ2-4; D possibly corresponds to TRBD1 (6 bases). This CDR3 has 16 residues. Germline V gives CDR1 MDHEN, CDR2 SYDVKM.

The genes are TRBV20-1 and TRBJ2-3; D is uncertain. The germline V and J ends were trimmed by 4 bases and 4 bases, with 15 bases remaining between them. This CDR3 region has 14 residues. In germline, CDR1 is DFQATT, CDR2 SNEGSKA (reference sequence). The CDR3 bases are TGCAGTGCTACCTATGGAGACCAATCAGATACGCAGTATTTT. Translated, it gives CSATYGDQSDTQYF.

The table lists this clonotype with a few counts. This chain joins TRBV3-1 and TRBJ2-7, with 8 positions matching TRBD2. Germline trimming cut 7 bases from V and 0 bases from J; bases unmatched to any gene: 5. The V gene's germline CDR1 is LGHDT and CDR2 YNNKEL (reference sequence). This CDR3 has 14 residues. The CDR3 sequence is CASTSLAGSYEQYF. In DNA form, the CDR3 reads TGTGCCAGCACCTCTCTAGCGGGCTCCTACGAGCAGTACTTC.